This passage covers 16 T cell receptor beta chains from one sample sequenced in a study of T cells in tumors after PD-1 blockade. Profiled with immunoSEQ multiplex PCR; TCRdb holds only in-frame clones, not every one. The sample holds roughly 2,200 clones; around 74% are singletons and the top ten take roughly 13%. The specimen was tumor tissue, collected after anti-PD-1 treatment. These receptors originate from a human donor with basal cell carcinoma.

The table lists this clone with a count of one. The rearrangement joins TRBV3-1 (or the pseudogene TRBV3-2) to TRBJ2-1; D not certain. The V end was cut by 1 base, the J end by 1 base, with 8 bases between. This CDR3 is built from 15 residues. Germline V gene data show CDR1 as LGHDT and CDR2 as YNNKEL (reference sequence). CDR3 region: CASSQGTPSYNEQFF. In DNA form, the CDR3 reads TGTGCCAGCAGCCAAGGGACGCCATCCTACAATGAGCAGTTCTTC.

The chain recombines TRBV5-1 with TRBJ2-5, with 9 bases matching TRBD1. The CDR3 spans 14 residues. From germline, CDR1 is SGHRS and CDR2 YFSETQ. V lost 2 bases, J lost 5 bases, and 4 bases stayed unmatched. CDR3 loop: CASSLQGAQETQYF. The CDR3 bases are TGCGCCAGCAGCTTACAGGGGGCGCAGGAGACCCAGTACTTC.

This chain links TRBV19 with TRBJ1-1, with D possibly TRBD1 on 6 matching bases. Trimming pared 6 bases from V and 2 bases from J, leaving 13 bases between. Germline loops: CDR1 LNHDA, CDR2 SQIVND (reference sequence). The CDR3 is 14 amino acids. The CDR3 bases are TGTGCCAGTAGATACGGGACACGCAACACTGAAGCTTTCTTT. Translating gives CASRYGTRNTEAFF.

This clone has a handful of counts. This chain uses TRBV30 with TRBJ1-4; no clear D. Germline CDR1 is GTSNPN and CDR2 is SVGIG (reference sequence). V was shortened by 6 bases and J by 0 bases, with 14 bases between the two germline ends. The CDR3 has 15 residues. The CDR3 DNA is TGTGCCTGCTTCGAGACCGGGGCAACTAATGAAAAACTGTTTTTT. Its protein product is CACFETGATNEKLFF.

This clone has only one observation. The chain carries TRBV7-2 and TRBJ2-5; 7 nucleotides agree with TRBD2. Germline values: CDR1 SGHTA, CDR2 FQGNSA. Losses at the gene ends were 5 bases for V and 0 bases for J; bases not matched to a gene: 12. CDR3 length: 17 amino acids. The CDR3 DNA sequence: TGTGCCAGCAGCCCATTGGGGCCTAGCGGTAACCAAGAGACCCAGTACTTC. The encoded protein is CASSPLGPSGNQETQYF.

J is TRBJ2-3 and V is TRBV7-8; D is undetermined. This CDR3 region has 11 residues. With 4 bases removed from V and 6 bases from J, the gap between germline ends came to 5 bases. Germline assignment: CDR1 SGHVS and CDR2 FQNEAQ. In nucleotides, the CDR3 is TGTGCCAGCAGCTACTTGGATACGCAGTATTTT. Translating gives CASSYLDTQYF.

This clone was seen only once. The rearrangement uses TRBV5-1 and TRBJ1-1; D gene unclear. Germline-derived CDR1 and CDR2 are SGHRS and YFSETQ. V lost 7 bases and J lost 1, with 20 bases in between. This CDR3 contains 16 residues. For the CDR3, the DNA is TGCGCCAGCCAACGGACGGGCACAGTCCGGAACACTGAAGCTTTCTTT. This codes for CASQRTGTVRNTEAFF.

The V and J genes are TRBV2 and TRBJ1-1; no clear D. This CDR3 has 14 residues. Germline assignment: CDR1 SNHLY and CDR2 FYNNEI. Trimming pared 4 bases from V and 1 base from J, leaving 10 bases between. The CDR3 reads CASSGGQWNTEAFF. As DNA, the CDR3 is TGTGCCAGCAGTGGAGGTCAGTGGAACACTGAAGCTTTCTTT.

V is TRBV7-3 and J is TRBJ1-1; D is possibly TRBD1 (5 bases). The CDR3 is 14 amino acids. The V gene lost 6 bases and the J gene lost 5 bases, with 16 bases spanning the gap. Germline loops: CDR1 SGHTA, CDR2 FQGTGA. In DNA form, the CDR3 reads TGTGCCAGCAGATCCCGGGGCGGAGGGACTGAAGCTTTCTTT. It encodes CASRSRGGGTEAFF.

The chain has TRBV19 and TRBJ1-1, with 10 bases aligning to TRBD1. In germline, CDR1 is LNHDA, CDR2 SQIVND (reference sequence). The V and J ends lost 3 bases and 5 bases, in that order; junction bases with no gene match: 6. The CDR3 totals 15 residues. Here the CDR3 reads CASSMTDRGLTEAFF. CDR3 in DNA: TGTGCCAGTAGTATGACTGACAGGGGGCTTACTGAAGCTTTCTTT.

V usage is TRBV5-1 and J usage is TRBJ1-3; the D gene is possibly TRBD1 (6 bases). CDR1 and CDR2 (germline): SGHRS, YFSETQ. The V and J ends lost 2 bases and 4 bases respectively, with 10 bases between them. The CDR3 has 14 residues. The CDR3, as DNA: TGCGCCAGCAGCTTCACAGGGCAAGGAAACACCATATATTTT. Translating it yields CASSFTGQGNTIYF. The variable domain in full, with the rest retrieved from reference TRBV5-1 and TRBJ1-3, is KAGVTQTPRYLIKTRGQQVTLSCSPISGHRSVSWYQQTPGQGLQFLFEYFSETQRNKGNFPGRFSGRQFSNSRSEMNVSTLELGDSALYLCASSFTGQGNTIYFGEGSWLTVV.

CDR3 sequence: CSASDSGGPGGTDTQYF. CDR3 DNA: TGCAGTGCTAGTGATAGCGGGGGGCCTGGGGGCACAGATACGCAGTATTTT. The rearrangement joins TRBV20-1 to TRBJ2-3; 10 bases line up with TRBD2. With 3 bases clipped from V and 1 base from J, the junction kept 10 bases outside the gene matches. This CDR3 contains 17 residues. Germline assignment: CDR1 DFQATT and CDR2 SNEGSKA (reference sequence).

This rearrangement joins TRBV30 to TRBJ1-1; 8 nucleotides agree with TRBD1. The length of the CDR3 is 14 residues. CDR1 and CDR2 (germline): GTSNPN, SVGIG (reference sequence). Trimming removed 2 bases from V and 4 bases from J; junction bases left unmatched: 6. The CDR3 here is CAWSRTGPGTEAFF. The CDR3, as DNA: TGTGCCTGGAGTCGGACAGGGCCGGGCACTGAAGCTTTCTTT.

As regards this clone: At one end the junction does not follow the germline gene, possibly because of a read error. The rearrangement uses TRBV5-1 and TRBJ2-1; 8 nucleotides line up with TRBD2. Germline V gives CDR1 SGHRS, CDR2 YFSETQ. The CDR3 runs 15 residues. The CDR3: CARRGGAGGPHEQFF. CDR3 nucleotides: TGCGCCCGCAGAGGGGGGGCGGGGGGCCCCCATGAGCAGTTCTTC.

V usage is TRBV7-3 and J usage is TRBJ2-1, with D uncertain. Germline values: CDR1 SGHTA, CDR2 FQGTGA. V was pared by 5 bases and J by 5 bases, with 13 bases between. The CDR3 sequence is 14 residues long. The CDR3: CASSLLGSDNEQFF. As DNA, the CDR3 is TGTGCCAGCAGCCTACTTGGGTCCGACAATGAGCAGTTCTTC.

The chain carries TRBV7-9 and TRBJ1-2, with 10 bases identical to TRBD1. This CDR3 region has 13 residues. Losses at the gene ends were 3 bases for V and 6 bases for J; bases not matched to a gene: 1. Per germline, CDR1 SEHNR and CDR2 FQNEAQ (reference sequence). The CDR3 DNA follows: TGTGCCAGCAGCTTCGGGACAGGGGATGGCTACACCTTC. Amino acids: CASSFGTGDGYTF.